This T cell receptor beta chain was observed in a study of CD8 T cells in ankylosing spondylitis. V dropped 4 bases and J dropped 1 base, with 15 bases sitting between them. This CDR3 has 15 residues. The germline V gene encodes CDR1 SQVTM and CDR2 ANQGSEA. This clonotype was seen many times. Its matching antigen is unknown. Points from the study as a whole: Earlier authors reported some of these motif variants in reactive arthritis synovial fluid and blood.

Making use of molecular barcodes, quantitative 5'-RACE generated TCR beta libraries. TCRdb passed the 5' RACE reads through MiXCR, listing each CDR3 protein once. The sample holds 130,000 or so distinct CDR3 sequences, 7% seen once. The receptor comes from a male donor with ankylosing spondylitis or in good health (not recorded which). The rearrangement uses TRBV29-1 and TRBJ2-3, with a weak D call TRBD1 (6 bases). The sequenced material came from blood, either unsorted or a sorted T cell fraction (not recorded which). This chain's CDR3 is CSVAPLGQRTDTQYF. Written as DNA, the CDR3 is TGCAGCGTTGCCCCTCTTGGACAGCGCACAGATACGCAGTATTTT.